The clone carrying this TCR beta chain was observed a few times. Its specificity is not known. The data are from a study of CD8 T cells in ankylosing spondylitis. Study results and caveats: A motif of 8 or 9 highly homologous TCR beta variants was seen as apparently characteristic of ankylosing spondylitis blood. The authors reported significant enrichment of disease-linked clones in matched ankylosing spondylitis synovial fluid.

The CDR3 has 16 amino acids. V shed 6 bases, J shed 2 bases, and the junction held 7 bases outside the gene matches. Quantitative barcoded 5'-RACE was used to prepare TCR beta libraries. Each CDR3 protein is one row after TCRdb ran MiXCR on the 5' RACE reads. In the table there are approximately 140,000 distinct CDR3 sequences, around 8.5% of which are singletons. Sequencing was performed on blood, either unsorted or a sorted T cell fraction (not recorded which). The TCR comes from a male donor with ankylosing spondylitis or in good health (not recorded which). This chain joins TRBV12-3 or TRBV12-4 and TRBJ2-1; 10 nucleotides match TRBD2. In nucleotides, the CDR3 is TGTGCCAGCAGCCTATCACTAGCGGGACCCTACAATGAGCAGTTCTTC. This translates into CASSLSLAGPYNEQFF.